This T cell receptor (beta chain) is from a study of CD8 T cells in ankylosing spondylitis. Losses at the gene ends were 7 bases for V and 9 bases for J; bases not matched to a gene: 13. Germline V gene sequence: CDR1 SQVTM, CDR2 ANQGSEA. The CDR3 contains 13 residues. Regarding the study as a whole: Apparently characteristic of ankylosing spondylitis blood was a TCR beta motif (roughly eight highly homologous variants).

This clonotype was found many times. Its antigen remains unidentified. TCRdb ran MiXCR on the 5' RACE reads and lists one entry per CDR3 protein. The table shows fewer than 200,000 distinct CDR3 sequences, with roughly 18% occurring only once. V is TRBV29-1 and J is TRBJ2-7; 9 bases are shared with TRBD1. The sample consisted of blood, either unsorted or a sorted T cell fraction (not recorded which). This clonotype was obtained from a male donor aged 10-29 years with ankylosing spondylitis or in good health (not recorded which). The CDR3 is CSAQGQGAGRQYF. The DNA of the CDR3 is TGCAGCGCCCAGGGACAGGGCGCCGGCCGGCAGTACTTC.